A single TCR beta chain is shown here with its context. This sample was taken from a study of T cells in localized non-small cell lung cancer. V was cut by 1 base and J by 1 base, with 7 bases left in between. CDR3 length: 15 amino acids. Germline CDR1 MGHDK, CDR2 SYGVNS. Profiling relied on immunoSEQ multiplex PCR, and the TCRdb table lists in-frame clones only, not all of them. The table lists about 26,000 clones, approximately 84% of them singletons. The chain employs TRBV25-1 and TRBJ2-2, with D uncertain. The sequence was collected from a man aged 40-75 years with stage III squamous cell lung carcinoma. Source: peripheral blood, taken before any cancer treatment. This chain's CDR3 is CASSESWLNTGELFF. CDR3 in DNA: TGTGCCAGCAGTGAATCTTGGCTGAACACCGGGGAGCTGTTTTTT.